Below are 5 T cell receptor beta chains sequenced from a single sample in a study of human T cells and chemical hapten exposure. Treatment: therapeutic diphenylcyclopropenone sensitization with weekly scalp DPC. It was the library that attached unique molecular identifiers to individual cDNA molecules. TCRdb re-derived calls from the reads in MiXCR, one entry per CDR3 protein. The data show some 350 distinct CDR3 sequences, nearly 98% seen once. Material: whole blood, obtained before DPC sensitization or 2, 6, or about 24 weeks after (not recorded which). The receptors shown here come from an adult with alopecia areata. Some clones in this sample may be carry-over from other donors' samples. This table probably holds off-target reads from a library built for another chain.

The chain combines TRBV12-3 or TRBV12-4 with TRBJ1-1; tentative D call: TRBD1 (6 bases). V lost 4 bases and J 1 base, leaving 10 bases between the germline ends. This CDR3 has 14 residues. This CDR3 is CASSWDNGNTEAFF. The CDR3 bases are TGTGCCAGCAGTTGGGACAACGGGAACACTGAAGCTTTCTTT.

The genes are TRBV3-1 and TRBJ1-1; perhaps TRBD1 as D (5 bases). The CDR3 covers 14 residues. Germline CDR1 LGHDT, CDR2 YNNKEL (reference sequence). V was cut by 4 bases and J by 4 bases, with 13 bases left in between. As DNA, the CDR3 is TGTGCCAGCAGCCTTCAGGGTTCGGCCACTGAAGCTTTCTTT. Its translation: CASSLQGSATEAFF. The variable domain in full, completed from reference TRBV3-1 and TRBJ1-1, reads DTAVSQTPKYLVTQMGNDKSIKCEQNLGHDTMYWYKQDSKKFLKIMFSYNNKELIINETVPNRFSPKSPDKAHLNLHINSLELGDSAVYFCASSLQGSATEAFFGQGTRLTVV.

This chain connects TRBV3-1 to TRBJ2-3; 8 positions agree with TRBD2. Trimming took 4 bases from V and 2 from J; bases not matched to a gene: 11. Per germline, CDR1 LGHDT and CDR2 YNNKEL (reference sequence). This CDR3 contains 17 residues. Written as DNA, the CDR3 is TGTGCCAGCAGCCGGTCCCTAGCGGGCATGGCCACAGATACGCAGTATTTT. Its protein product is CASSRSLAGMATDTQYF.

This chain connects TRBV2 to TRBJ2-1; 7 nucleotides align to TRBD2. With 3 bases clipped from V and 8 bases from J, the junction kept 7 bases outside the gene matches. In germline, CDR1 is SNHLY, CDR2 FYNNEI. This CDR3 has 14 amino acids. The CDR3 nucleotides are TGTGCCAGCAGTGATGATTGGGAGGGGTATGAGCAGTTCTTC. The encoded protein is CASSDDWEGYEQFF.

This sequence joins TRBV4-1 and TRBJ2-3; TRBD2 aligns across 7 bases. From germline, CDR1 is MGHRA and CDR2 YSYEKL. This CDR3 comprises 18 residues. V lost 1 base to trimming and J lost 2 bases; unmatched junction nucleotides: 12. The CDR3 DNA sequence: TGCGCCAGCAGCCAAGGGCACAGCGGGAAACCATACACAGATACGCAGTATTTT. Translating it yields CASSQGHSGKPYTDTQYF.